This T cell receptor (beta chain) was sequenced during a study of cytomegalovirus exposure and HLA in healthy donors. The donors comprised healthy bone marrow donors. PCR amplification relied on 60 Vbeta primers (plus 13 Jbeta primers). Sequencing was performed with immunoSEQ multiplex PCR; in TCRdb, only in-frame clones are kept and a portion is missing. The data contain some 60,000 clones, around 87% of them seen just once; the ten biggest clones take up more than 1.4%. This clone was seen just once. Antigen unknown. Study results and caveats: An apparent linkage of common viral pathogens to several of the most significant clusters emerged in a later analysis. Versus the approximately 700-donor mean, an Asian-associated ancestry cluster reportedly showed fewer N-insertions in a later analysis. Earlier findings revealed that most TCR beta V segments proved productive either about 87% or about 30% of the time.

This sequence originates from a man in his late teens or twenties in good health and CMV-seronegative. Sequencing used PBMCs.

CDR3: CASSLTGQGAGSPLHF. CDR3 nucleotide sequence: TGTGCCAGCAGTTTAACCGGACAGGGGGCAGGTTCACCCCTCCACTTT. The chain uses TRBV28 and TRBJ1-6; 11 bases agree with TRBD1. Looked up from germline, CDR1 is MDHEN and CDR2 is SYDVKM. Unmatched junction bases numbered 6, after V lost 2 bases and J lost 9 bases. The CDR3 contains 16 residues.